This T cell receptor (beta chain) originates from a study of T cells in localized non-small cell lung cancer. Points from the study as a whole: The tumor had only one region sequenced, so heterogeneity remains possible. Higher T cell density in the blood was associated with longer overall survival, whereas higher adjacent-lung clonality associated with shorter survival. The greatest T cell clonality was found in uninvolved adjacent lung (higher than in tumor). Detection in adjacent lung was observed for a median roughly 55 of the top 100 tumor clones.

The method was immunoSEQ multiplex PCR; TCRdb's version includes in-frame clones alone and lacks a portion of them. The data contain around 1,200 clones, approximately 21% of them singletons. Germline V lookup: CDR1 SGHNT, CDR2 YENEEA. V gave up 5 bases and J gave up 0 bases, with 11 bases separating them. This CDR3 comprises 15 residues. Turning to this clone: What it binds is unknown.

The sequence came from a man between 40 and 70 years old with stage I squamous cell lung carcinoma. The chain employs TRBV11-3 and TRBJ1-5, with D uncertain. The sample here was normal lung tissue next to the tumor, taken before any cancer treatment. The chain's CDR3 is CASSPLGFSNQPQHF. The CDR3 DNA reads as TGTGCCAGCAGCCCTCTGGGGTTTAGCAATCAGCCCCAGCATTTT.